The 5 T cell receptor beta chains listed next were all sequenced from one sample in a study of long-term antiretroviral therapy in people with HIV. An immunoSEQ assay, version v3.0, was performed at survey level. TCRdb keeps only in-frame clones here, not all; method: immunoSEQ multiplex PCR. This repertoire shows 29,000 or so clones, 95% found once; its top ten account for around 7.4%. This material consisted of unsorted PBMCs, taken 5.3 years after starting antiretroviral therapy. Every receptor here comes from a man aged 30 to 39 with HIV.

V is TRBV6-4 and J is TRBJ2-3; tentative D call: TRBD2 (7 bases). CDR1 MRHNA and CDR2 SNTAGT come from the germline V gene. V shed 2 bases and J shed 2 bases, with 8 bases lying between them. The CDR3 has 14 residues. Written as DNA, the CDR3 is TGTGCCAGCAGTGACGGGGGGGCCACAGATACGCAGTATTTT. Protein product: CASSDGGATDTQYF.

The rearrangement links TRBV27 to TRBJ2-3; tentatively, D is TRBD1 (6 bases). From germline, CDR1 is MNHEY and CDR2 SMNVEV (reference sequence). The CDR3 spans 15 residues. Trimming took off 3 bases at V and 4 bases at J, with 14 bases between the two ends. CDR3 nucleotide sequence: TGTGCCAGCAGTTTTTGGGGCAGGGGCGCAGATACGCAGTATTTT. The encoded protein is CASSFWGRGADTQYF.

The chain recombines TRBV6-1 with TRBJ1-4; 7 bases agree with TRBD1. CDR3 length: 13 amino acids. The V gene end was trimmed by 8 bases and the J gene end by 8 bases; junction bases not matched to a gene: 8. The germline CDR1 and CDR2 sequences are MNHNS and SASEGT. For the CDR3, the DNA is TGTGCCAGCCAGGACAGGACCAGCGAAAAACTGTTTTTT. It translates to CASQDRTSEKLFF.

V is TRBV6-6 and J is TRBJ1-2; D is possibly TRBD1 (6 bases). CDR1 is MNHNY, CDR2 SVGAGI, per germline (reference sequence). V was trimmed by 6 bases and J by 2 bases, leaving 10 bases between them. The CDR3 consists of 13 residues. The CDR3 nucleotides read TGTGCCAGCAGGCCCCAGGGGAACTATGGCTACACCTTC. It translates to CASRPQGNYGYTF.

The chain couples TRBV5-4 to TRBJ1-3; tentatively, D is TRBD1 (6 bases). CDR1 is SGHNT and CDR2 is YYREEE in the germline V gene (reference sequence). Deletions cut 4 bases from V and 7 bases from J, with 15 bases between. The CDR3 loop spans 14 amino acids. CDR3 bases: TGTGCCAGCAGCATCCGAGGGGGGCAGAACACCATATATTTT. It specifies CASSIRGGQNTIYF.